This T cell receptor beta chain was found in a study of shared clonotypes between healthy human individuals. CDR3 length: 18 residues. Trimming removed 3 bases from V and 2 bases from J; junction bases left unmatched: 8. Per the germline V gene, CDR1 is MNHEY and CDR2 is SMNVEV (reference sequence). Generated by immunoSEQ multiplex PCR, the TCRdb table keeps only in-frame clones and is missing some. The data show roughly 2.2 million clones, with over 85% seen just once and about 0.37% held by the top ten. This chain connects TRBV27 to TRBJ2-7; 15 bases fit TRBD2. The TCR was taken from a man younger than 35 in good health. Some clones in this sample may be carry-over from other donors' samples. Sequencing used naive CD4+ T cells from PBMCs. As to subset: CD45RA+ positively selected. The CDR3 loop reads CASSFSGLAGGPTYEQYF. DNA for the CDR3: TGTGCCAGCAGTTTTTCCGGACTAGCGGGAGGGCCGACCTACGAGCAGTACTTC.